The 16 T cell receptor beta chains presented below share a single source sample, sequenced in a study of blood T cell repertoires in COVID-19. The assay was immunoSEQ multiplex PCR, and TCRdb's table has in-frame clones only and misses some. Of some 24,000 clones in the sample, roughly 79% are singletons; the top ten hold about 6%. Sequenced sample: peripheral blood. The origin of the receptors is a man aged 65-85 years with acute or convalescent COVID-19.

The V call is TRBV30, the J call TRBJ1-1; D is unclear. This CDR3 region has 13 residues. With 2 bases removed from V and 4 bases from J, the gap between germline ends came to 11 bases. The germline V gene encodes CDR1 GTSNPN and CDR2 SVGIG (reference sequence). The chain's CDR3 is CAWSLVRGTEAFF. The CDR3 DNA sequence: TGTGCCTGGAGTCTCGTTAGAGGCACTGAAGCTTTCTTT. Drawing the rest from reference TRBV30 and TRBJ1-1, the complete variable domain is SQTIHQWPATLVQPVGSPLSLECTVEGTSNPNLYWYRQAAGRGLQLLFYSVGIGQISSEVPQNLSASRPQDRQFILSSKKLLLSDSGFYLCAWSLVRGTEAFFGQGTRLTVV.

This clone is termed medium-sized. The CDR3 sequence: CASSWTGAGTDTQYF. CDR3 bases: TGTGCCAGTAGTTGGACAGGGGCGGGCACAGATACGCAGTATTTT. The chain has TRBV19 and TRBJ2-3; 9 bases line up with TRBD1. The CDR3 is 15 amino acids. Germline lookup yields CDR1 LNHDA and CDR2 SQIVND (reference sequence). V lost 5 bases and J lost 1; bases outside the gene matches: 4.

The chain links TRBV7-9 to TRBJ2-5, with D possibly TRBD2 on 7 matching bases. Looked up from germline, CDR1 is SEHNR and CDR2 is FQNEAQ (reference sequence). V was cut by 2 bases and J by 0 bases, with 10 bases left in between. The CDR3 is made up of 15 amino acids. CDR3 in DNA: TGTGCCAGCAGCTTAATGCGGGGGCACCAAGAGACCCAGTACTTC. It specifies CASSLMRGHQETQYF.

This clone came up a few times. The chain carries TRBV15 and TRBJ2-1, with TRBD1 matching 9 bases. The V and J ends lost 2 bases and 5 bases, in that order; junction bases with no gene match: 13. The CDR3 is 18 amino acids. CDR1 LNHNV and CDR2 YYDKDF come from the germline V gene (reference sequence). CDR3 protein: CATSRWGGPGQGDNEQFF. CDR3 coding DNA: TGTGCCACCAGCAGATGGGGGGGTCCGGGACAGGGCGACAATGAGCAGTTCTTC.

The rearrangement uses TRBV12-5 and TRBJ2-1; a possible D gene is TRBD2 (5 bases). CDR1 and CDR2 from the germline V gene are LGHNT and FRNRAP. V was shortened by 8 bases and J by 9 bases, with 38 bases between the two germline ends. The CDR3 length is 20 residues. The CDR3 sequence: CASRVDRGVSGTGIGREQFF. As DNA, the CDR3 is TGTGCTAGTAGGGTCGACCGGGGTGTAAGCGGAACCGGAATTGGCCGTGAGCAGTTCTTC.

The chain combines TRBV27 with TRBJ1-2, with 7 positions matching TRBD1. The CDR3 runs to 14 residues. V lost 7 bases, J lost 2 bases, and 7 bases stayed unmatched. Germline assignment: CDR1 MNHEY and CDR2 SMNVEV (reference sequence). CDR3 in amino acids: CASKRDRVNYGYTF. The DNA for the CDR3 is TGTGCCAGCAAACGAGACAGGGTGAACTATGGCTACACCTTC.

This CDR3 is CASSQDWGQGSYEQYF. The CDR3 region has the DNA TGCGCCAGCAGCCAAGATTGGGGACAGGGGAGCTACGAGCAGTACTTC. V usage is TRBV4-3 and J usage is TRBJ2-7, with 10 positions matching TRBD1. The ends lost 0 bases at V and 3 bases at J; junction bases unmatched: 5. The V gene's germline CDR1 is LGHNA and CDR2 YSLEER. The CDR3 loop spans 16 amino acids.

V is TRBV9 and J is TRBJ2-7; a possible D gene is TRBD2 (5 bases). V was shortened by 0 bases and J by 5 bases, with 18 bases between the two germline ends. Per the germline V gene, CDR1 is SGDLS and CDR2 is YYNGEE. The CDR3 contains 16 residues. The CDR3 DNA follows: TGTGCCAGCAGCGTAGGGATAATAGAGGGCTTTAACGAGCAGTACTTC. Protein sequence: CASSVGIIEGFNEQYF.

This rearrangement joins TRBV9 to TRBJ1-4; possibly TRBD1 for D (5 bases). This CDR3 comprises 14 residues. The germline gives CDR1 SGDLS, CDR2 YYNGEE. V lost 0 bases and J lost 8, with 11 bases in between. The CDR3 reads CASSVEQVDEKLFF. Here the CDR3 DNA reads TGTGCCAGCAGCGTAGAACAGGTGGACGAAAAACTGTTTTTT. Based on the CDR3 plus reference TRBV9 and TRBJ1-4, the full variable domain is DSGVTQTPKHLITATGQRVTLRCSPRSGDLSVYWYQQSLDQGLQFLIQYYNGEERAKGNILERFSAQQFPDLHSELNLSSLELGDSALYFCASSVEQVDEKLFFGSGTQLSVL.

This chain's CDR3 is CASSPGGNWEAFF. DNA of the CDR3: TGTGCCAGCAGCCCTGGGGGGAATTGGGAAGCTTTCTTT. The chain couples TRBV11-2 to TRBJ1-1; TRBD1 is a possible D gene (5 bases). CDR1 and CDR2 from the germline V gene are SGHAT and FQNNGV. The ends were cut back, 5 bases at V and 8 bases at J, with 15 bases in the middle. This CDR3 has 13 residues. Variable domain in full (rest from reference TRBV11-2 and TRBJ1-1): EAGVAQSPRYKIIEKRQSVAFWCNPISGHATLYWYQQILGQGPKLLIQFQNNGVVDDSQLPKDRFSAERLKGVDSTLKIQPAKLEDSAVYLCASSPGGNWEAFFGQGTRLTVV.

The table lists this clone with a count of one. This chain links TRBV18 with TRBJ1-3; D gene unclear. Per germline, CDR1 KGHSH and CDR2 LQKENI. Trimming took off 3 bases at V and 0 bases at J, with 12 bases between the two ends. The CDR3 is 16 residues long. This chain's CDR3 is CASSPGPNSSGNTIYF. The CDR3 nucleotides read TGTGCCAGCTCACCGGGCCCCAACAGCTCTGGAAACACCATATATTTT.

About this clone: Compared with germline, one end of the junction differs, possibly owing to a read error. The rearrangement joins TRBV6-2 or TRBV6-3 to TRBJ2-3, with D tentatively TRBD1 (7 bases). Germline V gene data show CDR1 as MNHEY and CDR2 as SVGEGT. This CDR3 region has 14 residues. CDR3 sequence reads: CASSRGGQSGLAHF. The CDR3 DNA reads as TGTGCCAGCAGCCGAGGGGGACAGTCGGGACTTGCGCATTTT.

The rearrangement links TRBV14 to TRBJ2-5; 8 nucleotides agree with TRBD2. Germline V gives CDR1 SGHDN, CDR2 FVKESK. The CDR3 has 14 residues. V lost 4 bases, J lost 5 bases, and 6 bases stayed unmatched. The CDR3 here is CASSPTREGETQYF. DNA of the CDR3: TGTGCCAGCAGCCCTACTCGGGAGGGGGAGACCCAGTACTTC.

The chain carries TRBV27 and TRBJ1-2; 7 nucleotides line up with TRBD1. The CDR3 is 15 residues long. CDR1 is MNHEY and CDR2 is SMNVEV in the germline V gene (reference sequence). J gave up 7 bases and V 3 bases, and 11 bases lay outside the gene matches. The CDR3 sequence is CASSFSTGSGRGYTF. CDR3 nucleotides: TGTGCCAGCAGTTTCTCGACAGGGAGCGGCCGTGGCTACACCTTC.

In DNA form, the CDR3 reads TGTGCCAGCAGCGGCATGGACAGGGTCAGTGAGCAGTTCTTC. This translates into CASSGMDRVSEQFF. V is TRBV9 and J is TRBJ2-1; 8 nucleotides agree with TRBD1. The CDR3 contains 14 residues. The germline V gene encodes CDR1 SGDLS and CDR2 YYNGEE. The J segment lost 9 bases and the V segment lost 3 bases, leaving 8 bases of the junction unmatched.

The chain uses TRBV3-1 (or the pseudogene TRBV3-2) and TRBJ1-3; D unclear. V dropped 4 bases and J dropped 0 bases, with 7 bases sitting between them. CDR3 size: 14 residues. Germline V gene data show CDR1 as LGHDT and CDR2 as YNNKEL (reference sequence). CDR3 amino acids: CASSPTLSGNTIYF. For the CDR3, the DNA is TGTGCCAGCAGCCCGACTCTCTCTGGAAACACCATATATTTT.